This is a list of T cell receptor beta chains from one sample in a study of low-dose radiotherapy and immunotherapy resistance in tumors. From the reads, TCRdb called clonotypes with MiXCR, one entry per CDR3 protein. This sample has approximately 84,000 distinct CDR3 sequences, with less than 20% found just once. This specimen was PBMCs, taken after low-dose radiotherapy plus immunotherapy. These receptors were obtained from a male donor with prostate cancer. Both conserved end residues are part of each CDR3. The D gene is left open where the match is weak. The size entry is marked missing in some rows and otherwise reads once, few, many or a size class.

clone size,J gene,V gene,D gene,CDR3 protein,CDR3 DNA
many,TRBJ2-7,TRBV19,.,CASSPPDKSYEQYF,TGTGCCAGTAGTCCCCCCGACAAGAGCTACGAGCAGTACTTC
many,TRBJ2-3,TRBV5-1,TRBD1,CASSPTGGTDTQYF,TGCGCCAGCAGCCCGACAGGGGGCACAGATACGCAGTATTTT
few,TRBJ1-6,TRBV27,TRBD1,CASSWTGVRSYNSPLHF,TGTGCCAGCAGTTGGACAGGAGTTCGCTCCTATAATTCACCCCTCCACTTT
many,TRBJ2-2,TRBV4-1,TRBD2,CASSQGLAGNTGELFF,TGCGCCAGCAGCCAAGGACTAGCGGGGAACACCGGGGAGCTGTTTTTT
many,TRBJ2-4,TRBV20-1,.,CSANPFVGGGAKNIQYF,TGCAGTGCTAACCCCTTTGTGGGAGGGGGGGCCAAAAACATTCAGTACTTC
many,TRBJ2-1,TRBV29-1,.,CSAKDRDEQFF,TGCAGCGCCAAAGATCGGGATGAGCAGTTCTTC
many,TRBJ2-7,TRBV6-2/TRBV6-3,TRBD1,CASSSRTGTTYEQYF,TGTGCCAGCAGTTCAAGGACAGGTACCACCTACGAGCAGTACTTC
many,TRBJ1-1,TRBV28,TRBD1,CASRLTGPNTEAFF,TGTGCCAGCAGGCTGACAGGGCCGAACACTGAAGCTTTCTTT
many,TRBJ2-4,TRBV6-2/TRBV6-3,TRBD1,CASNPGTGNFLAKNIQYF,TGTGCCAGCAACCCCGGGACAGGGAACTTTCTCGCCAAAAACATTCAGTACTTC
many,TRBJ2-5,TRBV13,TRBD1,CASSTGAKETQYF,TGTGCCAGCAGCACAGGGGCAAAAGAGACCCAGTACTTC
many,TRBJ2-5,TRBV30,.,CAWKGRDGETQYF,TGTGCCTGGAAGGGCCGGGACGGAGAGACCCAGTACTTC
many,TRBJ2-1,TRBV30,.,CAWSVQLGSYNEQFF,TGTGCCTGGAGTGTACAATTGGGCTCCTACAATGAGCAGTTCTTC
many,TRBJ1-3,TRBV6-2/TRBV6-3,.,CASRERPRSGNTIYF,TGTGCCAGCAGAGAAAGACCCAGGTCTGGAAACACCATATATTTT
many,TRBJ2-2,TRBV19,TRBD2,CASSLGLAGTGELFF,TGTGCCAGTAGCCTAGGACTAGCCGGGACCGGGGAGCTGTTTTTT
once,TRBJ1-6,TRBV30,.,CAWSVPATDSPLHF,TGTGCCTGGAGTGTACCAGCGACGGATTCACCCCTCCACTTT
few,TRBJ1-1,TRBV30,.,CAWSDGVSNTEAFF,TGTGCCTGGAGTGACGGGGTGTCGAACACTGAAGCTTTCTTT
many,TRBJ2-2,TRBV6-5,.,CASRVDSSNTGELFF,TGTGCCAGCAGAGTCGACAGTTCGAACACCGGGGAGCTGTTTTTT
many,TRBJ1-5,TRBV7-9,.,CASSSTTVSMPQHF,TGTGCCAGCAGCTCAACGACGGTTTCGATGCCCCAGCATTTT
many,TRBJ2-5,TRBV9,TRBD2,CASSVGAGGGETQYF,TGTGCCAGCAGCGTAGGGGCGGGAGGAGGGGAGACCCAGTACTTC
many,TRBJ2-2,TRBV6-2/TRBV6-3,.,CASSFSAGGELFF,TGTGCCAGCAGTTTCTCCGCAGGCGGGGAGCTGTTTTTT
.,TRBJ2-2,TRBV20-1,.,CSARSGSNTGELFF,TGCAGTGCTAGATCCGGGAGTAACACCGGGGAGCTGTTTTTT
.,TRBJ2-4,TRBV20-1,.,CSAKVPADGIQYF,TGCAGTGCTAAGGTGCCGGCGGACGGCATTCAGTACTTC
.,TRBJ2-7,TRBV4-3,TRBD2,CASSQKLAGGLEQYF,TGCGCCAGCAGCCAAAAACTAGCGGGAGGACTCGAGCAGTACTTC
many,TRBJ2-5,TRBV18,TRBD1,CASSPRQGASETQYF,TGTGCCAGCTCACCACGCCAGGGGGCGAGCGAGACCCAGTACTTC
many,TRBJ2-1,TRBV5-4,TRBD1,CASSLGQGRGEQFF,TGTGCCAGCAGCTTAGGACAGGGAAGAGGTGAGCAGTTCTTC
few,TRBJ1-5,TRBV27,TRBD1,CASSPGTGAGLHNQPQHF,TGTGCCAGCAGTCCCGGGACAGGGGCGGGCCTCCACAATCAGCCCCAGCATTTT
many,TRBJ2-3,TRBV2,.,CASSDGERTDTQYF,TGTGCCAGCAGTGACGGGGAACGCACAGATACGCAGTATTTT